The rows below give T cell receptor beta chains drawn from one sample of a study of glioma-infiltrating T cells. TCRdb analysed the multiplex PCR reads with MiXCR anew, one entry per CDR3 protein. In the table there are roughly 120,000 distinct CDR3 sequences, roughly 25% of which are singletons. What was sequenced was glioma tissue, nonneoplastic brain tissue, or PBMCs (not recorded which). The receptors shown here come from a human donor with low-grade glioma or glioblastoma, undergoing nonglioma brain surgery, or in good health (not recorded which). CDR3s include the opening cysteine and the closing phenylalanine or tryptophan. Each record gives: J gene, V gene, clone size, D gene, CDR3 protein, CDR3 DNA. A D gene is named only where the DNA matches it firmly. Expanded clones get a size class; other rows say once, few or many, or leave the size out.

>TRBJ2-1|TRBV2|many|.
CASSELREQFF
TGTGCCAGCAGTGAGTTACGTGAGCAGTTCTTC
>TRBJ1-1|TRBV4-3|many|.
CASSQEGIEAFF
TGCGCCAGCAGCCAAGAGGGAATTGAAGCTTTCTTT
>TRBJ2-1|TRBV4-1|.|TRBD2
CASTSGSFAYNEQFF
TGCGCCAGCACCAGCGGGAGTTTCGCCTACAATGAGCAGTTCTTC
>TRBJ1-4|TRBV5-4|.|.
CAMHRDNEKLFF
TGTGCCATGCACAGAGATAATGAAAAACTGTTTTTT
>TRBJ2-7|TRBV12-3/TRBV12-4|many|.
CASSRYSDEQYF
TGTGCCAGCAGCCGCTACAGCGACGAGCAGTACTTC
>TRBJ2-1|TRBV20-1|many|TRBD1
CSALSGQGHNEQFF
TGCAGTGCCCTTTCGGGACAGGGCCACAATGAGCAGTTCTTC
>TRBJ2-3|TRBV18|many|.
CASSTTASGGTDTQYF
TGTGCCAGCTCTACCACTGCGAGTGGGGGGACAGATACGCAGTATTTT
>TRBJ2-3|TRBV19|.|.
CASISGPSTDTQYF
TGTGCCAGTATATCGGGGCCCAGCACAGATACGCAGTATTTT
>TRBJ2-5|TRBV19|many|.
CASSIVPGSGETQYF
TGTGCCAGTAGTATCGTCCCGGGAAGCGGCGAGACCCAGTACTTC
>TRBJ2-1|TRBV4-1|many|.
CASSLGGPRAHEQFF
TGCGCCAGCAGCTTGGGCGGGCCCAGAGCCCATGAGCAGTTCTTC
>TRBJ2-7|TRBV7-2|many|.
CASSFQGLSEQYF
TGTGCCAGCAGCTTTCAGGGGCTCTCCGAGCAGTACTTC
>TRBJ2-5|TRBV29-1|.|TRBD1
CSVEDRRQETQYF
TGCAGCGTAGAGGACAGGAGGCAAGAGACCCAGTACTTC
>TRBJ2-7|TRBV4-1|many|.
CASSQYEAGDPYEQYF
TGCGCCAGCAGCCAATACGAAGCGGGTGACCCCTACGAGCAGTACTTC